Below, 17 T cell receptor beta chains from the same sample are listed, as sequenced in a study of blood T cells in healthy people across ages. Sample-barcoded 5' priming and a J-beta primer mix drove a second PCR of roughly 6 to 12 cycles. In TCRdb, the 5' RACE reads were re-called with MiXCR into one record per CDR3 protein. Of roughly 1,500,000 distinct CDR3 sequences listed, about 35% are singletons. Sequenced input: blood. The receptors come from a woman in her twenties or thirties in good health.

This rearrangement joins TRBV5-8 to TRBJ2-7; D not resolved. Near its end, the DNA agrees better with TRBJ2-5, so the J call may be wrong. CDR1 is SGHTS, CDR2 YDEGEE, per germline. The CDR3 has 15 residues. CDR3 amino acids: CASRDGRLWFETQYF. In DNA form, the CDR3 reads TGTGCCAGCAGGGACGGGCGACTTTGGTTCGAGACCCAGTACTTC.

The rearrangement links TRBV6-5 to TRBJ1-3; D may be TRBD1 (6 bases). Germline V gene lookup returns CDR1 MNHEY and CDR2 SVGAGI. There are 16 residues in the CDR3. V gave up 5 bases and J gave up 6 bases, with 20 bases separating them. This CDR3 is CASSPHKDSNSNTIYF. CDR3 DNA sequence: TGTGCCAGCAGTCCCCACAAGGACAGTAATTCAAACACCATATATTTT.

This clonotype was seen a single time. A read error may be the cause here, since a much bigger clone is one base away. CDR3: CSVAGNNYGYTF. The CDR3 region has the DNA TGCAGCGTGGCAGGGAACAACTATGGCTACACCTTC. This chain uses TRBV29-1 with TRBJ1-2, with D possibly being TRBD1 (5 bases). CDR1 and CDR2 (germline): SQVTM, ANQGSEA. V lost 6 bases and J lost 2, with 10 bases in between. The CDR3 has 12 amino acids.

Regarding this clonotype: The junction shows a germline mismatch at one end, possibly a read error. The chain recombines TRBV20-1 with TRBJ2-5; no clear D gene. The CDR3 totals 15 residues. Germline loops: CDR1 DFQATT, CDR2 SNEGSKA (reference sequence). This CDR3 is CSAGDQALPEETQYF. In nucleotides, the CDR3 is TGCAGTGCTGGAGATCAGGCCCTCCCCGAAGAGACCCAGTACTTC.

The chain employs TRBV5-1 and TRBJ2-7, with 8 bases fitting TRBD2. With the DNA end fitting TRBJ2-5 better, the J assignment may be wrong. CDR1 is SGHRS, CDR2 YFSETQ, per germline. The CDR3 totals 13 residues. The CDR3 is CASSSSGEWTQYF. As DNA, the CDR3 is TGCGCCAGCAGCAGTAGCGGGGAGTGGACCCAGTACTTC.

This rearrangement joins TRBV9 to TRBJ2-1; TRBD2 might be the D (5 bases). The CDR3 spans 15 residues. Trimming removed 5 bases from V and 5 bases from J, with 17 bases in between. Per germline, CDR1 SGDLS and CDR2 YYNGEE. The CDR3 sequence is CASSGGLRPNNEQFF. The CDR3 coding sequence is TGTGCCAGCAGTGGAGGACTCCGCCCGAACAATGAGCAGTTCTTC.

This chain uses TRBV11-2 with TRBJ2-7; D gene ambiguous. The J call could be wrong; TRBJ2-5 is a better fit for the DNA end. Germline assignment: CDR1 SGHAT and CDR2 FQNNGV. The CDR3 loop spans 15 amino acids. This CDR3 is CASSLAPNSEKTQYF. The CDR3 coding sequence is TGTGCCAGCAGCTTGGCCCCAAACAGCGAAAAGACCCAGTACTTC.

The CDR3 loop reads CASSFPGAVEQFF. CDR3 in DNA: TGTGCCAGCAGTTTTCCGGGGGCTGTTGAGCAGTTCTTC. The chain links TRBV28 to TRBJ2-1; D may be TRBD1 or TRBD2 (6 bases each). CDR1 and CDR2 (germline): MDHEN, SYDVKM. This CDR3 is 13 amino acids long. Trimming left V 3 bases short and J 9 bases short, with 12 bases between.

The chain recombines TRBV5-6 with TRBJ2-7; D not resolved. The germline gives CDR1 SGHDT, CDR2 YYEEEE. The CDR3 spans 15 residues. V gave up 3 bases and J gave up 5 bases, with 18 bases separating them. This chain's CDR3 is CASSSPRWPVDEQYF. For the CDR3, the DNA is TGTGCCAGCAGCTCACCCAGGTGGCCGGTTGACGAGCAGTACTTC.

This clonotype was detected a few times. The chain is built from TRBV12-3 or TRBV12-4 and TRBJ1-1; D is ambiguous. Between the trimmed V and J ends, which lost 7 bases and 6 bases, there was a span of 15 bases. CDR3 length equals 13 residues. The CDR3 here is CASTSGGFPEAFF. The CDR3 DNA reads TGTGCCAGCACCTCGGGCGGATTTCCTGAAGCTTTCTTT.

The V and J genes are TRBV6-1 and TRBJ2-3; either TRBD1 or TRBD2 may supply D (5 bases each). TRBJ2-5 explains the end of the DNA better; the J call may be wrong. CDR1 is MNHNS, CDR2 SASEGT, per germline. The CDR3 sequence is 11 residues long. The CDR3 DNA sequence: TGTGCCAGCAGTGCTGGGGGGACCCAGTACTTC. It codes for CASSAGGTQYF.

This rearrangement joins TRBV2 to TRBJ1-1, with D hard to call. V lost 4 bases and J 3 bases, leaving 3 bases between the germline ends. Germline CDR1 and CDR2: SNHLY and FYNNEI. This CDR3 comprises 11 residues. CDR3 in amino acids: CASSVYTEAFF. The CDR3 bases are TGTGCCAGCAGTGTCTACACTGAAGCTTTCTTT.

CDR3 nucleotide sequence: TGTGCCAGCAGTGAAGGCGGGTGGGGGGCGGAAGCTTTCTTT. This codes for CASSEGGWGAEAFF. The genes are TRBV6-1 and TRBJ1-1; D possibly corresponds to TRBD1 (6 bases). Germline assignment: CDR1 MNHNS and CDR2 SASEGT. The CDR3 is 14 residues long. The V gene lost 1 base and the J gene lost 8 bases, with 14 bases spanning the gap.

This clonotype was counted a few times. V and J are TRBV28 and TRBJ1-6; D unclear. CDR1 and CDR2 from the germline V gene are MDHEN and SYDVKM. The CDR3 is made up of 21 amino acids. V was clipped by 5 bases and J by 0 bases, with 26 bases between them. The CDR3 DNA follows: TGTGCCAGCAGTCCTTTTGGTGTGGGATTGGGAGAGAGCTCCTATAATTCACCCCTCCACTTT. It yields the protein CASSPFGVGLGESSYNSPLHF.

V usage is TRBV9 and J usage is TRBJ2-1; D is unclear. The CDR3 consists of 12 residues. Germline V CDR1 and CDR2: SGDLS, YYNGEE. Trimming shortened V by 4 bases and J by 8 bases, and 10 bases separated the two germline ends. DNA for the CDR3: TGTGCCAGCAGCCCCCAGTGGGATGAGCAGTTCTTC. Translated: CASSPQWDEQFF. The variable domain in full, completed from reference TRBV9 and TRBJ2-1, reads DSGVTQTPKHLITATGQRVTLRCSPRSGDLSVYWYQQSLDQGLQFLIQYYNGEERAKGNILERFSAQQFPDLHSELNLSSLELGDSALYFCASSPQWDEQFFGPGTRLTVL.

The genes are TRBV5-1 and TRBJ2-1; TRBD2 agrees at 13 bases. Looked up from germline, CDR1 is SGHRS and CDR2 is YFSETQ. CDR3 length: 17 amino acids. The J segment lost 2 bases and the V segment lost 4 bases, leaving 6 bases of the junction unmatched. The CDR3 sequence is CASSRQTSGGTYNEQFF. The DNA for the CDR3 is TGCGCCAGCAGCCGACAGACTAGCGGGGGGACCTACAATGAGCAGTTCTTC.

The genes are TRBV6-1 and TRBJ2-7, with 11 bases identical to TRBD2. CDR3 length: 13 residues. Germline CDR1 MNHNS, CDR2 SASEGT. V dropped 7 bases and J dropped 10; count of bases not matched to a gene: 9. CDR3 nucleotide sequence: TGTGCCAGCAACCCGGGACTAGCGGAGTCCCAGTACTTC. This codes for CASNPGLAESQYF.